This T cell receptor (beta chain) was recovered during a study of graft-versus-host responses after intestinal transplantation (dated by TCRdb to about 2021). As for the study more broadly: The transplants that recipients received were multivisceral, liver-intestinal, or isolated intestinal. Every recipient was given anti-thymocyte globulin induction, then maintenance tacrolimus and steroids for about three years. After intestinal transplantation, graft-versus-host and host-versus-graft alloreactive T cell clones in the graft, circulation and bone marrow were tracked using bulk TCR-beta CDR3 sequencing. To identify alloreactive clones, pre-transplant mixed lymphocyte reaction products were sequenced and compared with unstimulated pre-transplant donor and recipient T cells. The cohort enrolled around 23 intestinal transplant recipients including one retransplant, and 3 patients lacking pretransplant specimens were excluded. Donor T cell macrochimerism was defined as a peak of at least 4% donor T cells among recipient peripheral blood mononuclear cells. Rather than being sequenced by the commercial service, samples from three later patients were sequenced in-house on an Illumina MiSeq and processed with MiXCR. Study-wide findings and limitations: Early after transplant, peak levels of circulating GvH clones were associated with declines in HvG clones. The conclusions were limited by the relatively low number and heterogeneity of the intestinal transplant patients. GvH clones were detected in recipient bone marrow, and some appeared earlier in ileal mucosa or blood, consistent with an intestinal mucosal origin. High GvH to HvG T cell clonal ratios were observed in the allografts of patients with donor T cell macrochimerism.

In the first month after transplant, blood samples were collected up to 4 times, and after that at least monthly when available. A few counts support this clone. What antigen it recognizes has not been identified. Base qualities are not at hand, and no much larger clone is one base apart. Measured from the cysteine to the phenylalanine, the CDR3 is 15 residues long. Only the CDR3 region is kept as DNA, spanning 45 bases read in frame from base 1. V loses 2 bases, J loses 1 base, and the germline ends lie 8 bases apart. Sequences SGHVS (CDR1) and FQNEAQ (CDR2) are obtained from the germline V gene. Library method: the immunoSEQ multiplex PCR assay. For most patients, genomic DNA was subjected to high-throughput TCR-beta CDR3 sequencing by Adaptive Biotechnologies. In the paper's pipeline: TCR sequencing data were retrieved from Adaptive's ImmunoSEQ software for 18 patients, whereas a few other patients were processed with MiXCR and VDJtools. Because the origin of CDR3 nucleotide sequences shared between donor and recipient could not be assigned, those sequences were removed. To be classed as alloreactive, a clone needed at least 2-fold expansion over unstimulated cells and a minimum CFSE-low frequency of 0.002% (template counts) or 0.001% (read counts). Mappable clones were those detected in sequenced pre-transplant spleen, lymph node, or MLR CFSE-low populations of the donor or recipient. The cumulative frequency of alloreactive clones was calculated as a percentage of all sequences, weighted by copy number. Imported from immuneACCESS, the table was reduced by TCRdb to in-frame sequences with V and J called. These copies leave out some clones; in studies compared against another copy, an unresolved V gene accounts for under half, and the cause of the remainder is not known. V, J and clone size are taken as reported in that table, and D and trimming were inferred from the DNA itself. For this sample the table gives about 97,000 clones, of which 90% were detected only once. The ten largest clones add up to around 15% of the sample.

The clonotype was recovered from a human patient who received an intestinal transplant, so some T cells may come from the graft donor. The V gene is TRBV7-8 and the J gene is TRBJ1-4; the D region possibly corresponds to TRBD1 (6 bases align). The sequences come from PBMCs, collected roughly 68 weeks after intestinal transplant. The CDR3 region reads CASSLQGQTNEKLFF. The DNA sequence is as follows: TGTGCCAGCAGCTTACAGGGACAAACTAATGAAAAACTGTTTTTT.